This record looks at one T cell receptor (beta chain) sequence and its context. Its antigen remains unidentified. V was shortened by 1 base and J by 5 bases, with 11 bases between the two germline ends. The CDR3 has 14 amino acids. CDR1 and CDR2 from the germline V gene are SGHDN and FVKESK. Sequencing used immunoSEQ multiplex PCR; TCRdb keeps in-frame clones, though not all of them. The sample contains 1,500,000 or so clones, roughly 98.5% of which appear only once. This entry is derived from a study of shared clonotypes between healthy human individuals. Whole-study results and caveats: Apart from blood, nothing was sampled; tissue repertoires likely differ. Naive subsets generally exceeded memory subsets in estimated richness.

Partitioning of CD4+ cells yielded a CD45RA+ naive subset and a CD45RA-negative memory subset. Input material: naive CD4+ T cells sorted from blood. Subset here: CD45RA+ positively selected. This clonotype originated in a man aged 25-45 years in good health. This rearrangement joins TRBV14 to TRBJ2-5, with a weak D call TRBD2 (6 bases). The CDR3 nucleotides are TGTGCCAGCAGCCAAGTCGGGAGTTGGGAGACCCAGTACTTC. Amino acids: CASSQVGSWETQYF.